One and the same sample provided the 25 T cell receptor beta chains below, sequenced in a study of blood T cells in healthy people across ages. The use of a sample-barcoded 5' primer and a J-beta primer mix characterized a second PCR of about 7 to 12 cycles. MiXCR, applied by TCRdb to the 5' RACE reads, yields one record per CDR3 protein. The table has roughly 1,800,000 distinct CDR3 sequences, 40% to 55% seen once; the top ten hold 2.1%. Sequences were obtained from blood. Receptors originate from a woman aged 35 to 49 in good health.

The chain uses TRBV3-1 and TRBJ1-6; possible D gene TRBD1, 6 bases. The length of the CDR3 is 14 residues. V lost 1 base and J 11 bases, leaving 12 bases between the germline ends. Per germline, CDR1 LGHDT and CDR2 YNNKEL (reference sequence). CDR3 nucleotide sequence: TGTGCCAGCAGCCAAGCCAGGACAGTAACACCCCTCCACTTT. Its translation: CASSQARTVTPLHF.

The chain joins TRBV7-9 to TRBJ2-7; perhaps D is TRBD1 or TRBD2 (5 bases each). The germline CDR1 and CDR2 sequences are SEHNR and FQNEAQ (reference sequence). The CDR3 consists of 16 residues. The V and J ends lost 2 bases and 1 base respectively, with 15 bases between them. CDR3: CASSLMGEWRSYEQYF. In DNA, the CDR3 is TGTGCCAGCAGCTTAATGGGGGAGTGGAGATCCTACGAGCAGTACTTC.

The V and J genes are TRBV2 and TRBJ1-1; TRBD1 matches 7 bases. J lost 5 bases, V lost 3 bases, and 12 bases had no gene match. The CDR3 totals 16 residues. Germline V gives CDR1 SNHLY, CDR2 FYNNEI. CDR3 protein: CASSDVQGRWDTEAFF. CDR3 in DNA: TGTGCCAGCAGTGACGTACAGGGGAGATGGGATACTGAAGCTTTCTTT. Full variable domain (remainder filled in from reference TRBV2 and TRBJ1-1): EPEVTQTPSHQVTQMGQEVILRCVPISNHLYFYWYRQILGQKVEFLVSFYNNEISEKSEIFDDQFSVERPDGSNFTLKIRSTKLEDSAMYFCASSDVQGRWDTEAFFGQGTRLTVV.

The rearrangement links TRBV20-1 to TRBJ1-2; 9 bases are shared with TRBD1. Germline V gene sequence: CDR1 DFQATT, CDR2 SNEGSKA (reference sequence). The CDR3 extends over 14 amino acids. With V trimmed by 3 bases and J by 4 bases, 6 bases remained unmatched. The chain's CDR3 is CSASEQGASYGYTF. In DNA form, the CDR3 reads TGCAGTGCTAGCGAACAGGGGGCAAGCTATGGCTACACCTTC.

This chain uses TRBV20-1 with TRBJ2-6, with D uncertain. CDR1 and CDR2 from the germline V gene are DFQATT and SNEGSKA (reference sequence). The CDR3 is made up of 15 amino acids. Trimming left V 0 bases short and J 0 bases short, with 6 bases between. The CDR3 reads CSARDTSSGANVLTF. CDR3 DNA: TGCAGTGCTAGAGATACGAGCTCTGGGGCCAACGTCCTGACTTTC.

The chain combines TRBV6-5 with TRBJ2-5; D is uncertain. V gave up 2 bases and J gave up 3 bases, with 7 bases separating them. This CDR3 comprises 13 residues. CDR1 and CDR2 from the germline V gene are MNHEY and SVGAGI. CDR3 coding DNA: TGTGCCAGCAGTTACAATGAGGAAGAGACCCAGTACTTC. Translation gives CASSYNEEETQYF.

The gene calls are TRBV4-3 and TRBJ2-7; D possibly corresponds to TRBD1 (6 bases). CDR3 length: 16 residues. CDR1 LGHNA and CDR2 YSLEER come from the germline V gene. V was shortened by 0 bases and J by 7 bases, with 19 bases between the two germline ends. In DNA, the CDR3 is TGCGCCAGCAGCCAAGATCTAGCAGGGGCCTACAATGAGCAGTACTTC. Its protein product is CASSQDLAGAYNEQYF.

V is TRBV5-1 and J is TRBJ2-7; possible D gene TRBD2, 5 bases. The germline V and J ends were trimmed by 2 bases and 2 bases, with 11 bases remaining between them. This CDR3 region has 14 residues. Germline V gene data show CDR1 as SGHRS and CDR2 as YFSETQ. CDR3: CASSFTNGAYEQYF. In DNA, the CDR3 is TGCGCCAGCAGCTTCACCAACGGGGCCTACGAGCAGTACTTC.

V is TRBV18 and J is TRBJ2-7; TRBD1 or TRBD2 may be the D gene (5 bases each). Per the germline V gene, CDR1 is KGHSH and CDR2 is LQKENI. The V end was cut by 2 bases, the J end by 2 bases, with 13 bases between. The length of the CDR3 is 15 residues. CDR3 sequence: CASSPKTAATYEQYF. CDR3 DNA sequence: TGTGCCAGCTCACCAAAGACAGCGGCAACCTACGAGCAGTACTTC.

This chain uses TRBV29-1 with TRBJ1-4, with a tentative D call TRBD1 (5 bases). This CDR3 has 12 residues. Germline assignment: CDR1 SQVTM and CDR2 ANQGSEA. The germline V and J ends were trimmed by 6 bases and 8 bases, with 13 bases remaining between them. This CDR3 is CSVQGRDEKLFF. CDR3 nucleotide sequence: TGCAGCGTCCAAGGCAGGGACGAAAAACTGTTTTTT.

Concerning this clonotype itself: The junction differs from germline at one of its ends, possibly a read error. The CDR3 spells CASSATGMAYYNSHLHF. Here the CDR3 DNA reads TGTGCCAGCAGCGCGACAGGGATGGCCTACTATAATTCACACCTCCACTTT. The V gene is TRBV9, the J gene TRBJ1-6; the match to TRBD1 covers 7 bases. This CDR3 is 17 amino acids long. Germline lookup yields CDR1 SGDLS and CDR2 YYNGEE.

This clonotype has just a few counts. The genes are TRBV7-2 and TRBJ2-1; D call uncertain. The CDR3 has 13 amino acids. CDR1 and CDR2 from the germline V gene are SGHTA and FQGNSA. Trimming left V 5 bases short and J 7 bases short, with 12 bases between. CDR3 sequence reads: CASSPLGLNEQFF. The CDR3 nucleotides read TGTGCCAGCAGCCCGCTGGGGTTAAATGAGCAGTTCTTC. The full variable domain, rest sourced from reference TRBV7-2 and TRBJ2-1, is GAGVSQSPSNKVTEKGKDVELRCDPISGHTALYWYRQSLGQGLEFLIYFQGNSAPDKSGLPSDRFSAERTGGSVSTLTIQRTQQEDSAVYLCASSPLGLNEQFFGPGTRLTVL.

The chain carries TRBV7-2 and TRBJ2-2, with 10 bases that match TRBD1. The CDR3 is 14 residues long. Germline-derived CDR1 and CDR2 are SGHTA and FQGNSA. V trimming: 6 bases; J trimming: 5 bases; junction bases outside the gene matches: 3. Here the CDR3 DNA reads TGTGCCAGCAGGGACAGGGGGAATACCGGGGAGCTGTTTTTT. Residues: CASRDRGNTGELFF.

V is TRBV27 and J is TRBJ1-5, with 7 bases aligning to TRBD1. There are 15 residues in the CDR3. The V gene end was trimmed by 8 bases and the J gene end by 0 bases; junction bases not matched to a gene: 7. CDR1 and CDR2 from the germline V gene are MNHEY and SMNVEV (reference sequence). The CDR3 protein is CASGKDRASNQPQHF. The DNA for the CDR3 is TGTGCCAGCGGGAAAGACAGGGCTAGCAATCAGCCCCAGCATTTT.

The genes are TRBV12-3 or TRBV12-4 and TRBJ2-1; TRBD2 matches at 8 bases. The V segment lost 8 bases and the J segment 6 bases; nucleotides outside the gene matches: 21. The CDR3 runs to 18 residues. DNA of the CDR3: TGTGCCAGCGGAGGGGGGCCCGGACTAGCAGGCTTAGGCAATGAGCAGTTCTTC. Translated: CASGGGPGLAGLGNEQFF.

This clonotype was observed a few times. This rearrangement joins TRBV4-1 to TRBJ2-5, with D possibly TRBD1 on 6 matching bases. The J call is uncertain, as TRBJ2-7 better fits the DNA end. The V gene's germline CDR1 is MGHRA and CDR2 YSYEKL. This CDR3 region has 14 residues. CDR3 in DNA: TGCGCCAGCAGCCATGGACCGGGACAAAACGAGCAGTACTTC. Protein product: CASSHGPGQNEQYF.

The chain is built from TRBV4-1 and TRBJ1-2; D is perhaps TRBD1 (5 bases). The V end was cut by 1 base, the J end by 7 bases, with 10 bases between. CDR1 is MGHRA and CDR2 is YSYEKL in the germline V gene. The CDR3 consists of 13 residues. Here the CDR3 reads CASSQASGPGYTF. CDR3 coding DNA: TGCGCCAGCAGCCAAGCCTCAGGGCCTGGCTACACCTTC.

The CDR3 loop reads CASSLAAAGTDTQYF. The CDR3, as DNA: TGTGCCAGCAGCTTAGCCGCGGCTGGCACAGATACGCAGTATTTT. The chain joins TRBV7-2 to TRBJ2-3; the D is unclear. This CDR3 is built from 15 residues. CDR1 is SGHTA and CDR2 is FQGNSA in the germline V gene. V lost 0 bases and J lost 1, with 8 bases in between.

This clonotype appeared a single time. The V call is TRBV6-2 or TRBV6-3, the J call TRBJ2-3; 9 bases match TRBD2. The germline gives CDR1 MNHEY, CDR2 SVGEGT. The J segment lost 2 bases and the V segment lost 3 bases, leaving 6 bases of the junction unmatched. The CDR3 loop spans 16 amino acids. The CDR3 DNA sequence: TGTGCCAGCAGTTATAAGCGGGGGGACTCCACAGATACGCAGTATTTT. Translating it yields CASSYKRGDSTDTQYF.

The chain links TRBV15 to TRBJ1-2; 7 bases are a match to TRBD1. This CDR3 is built from 16 residues. V dropped 3 bases and J dropped 4; count of bases not matched to a gene: 11. Per the germline V gene, CDR1 is LNHNV and CDR2 is YYDKDF (reference sequence). DNA for the CDR3: TGTGCCACCAGCAGGGACGGGACAGCCTCCTTCTATGGCTACACCTTC. It yields the protein CATSRDGTASFYGYTF.

The chain has TRBV3-1 and TRBJ2-5; D is unclear. V was cut by 6 bases and J by 4 bases, with 6 bases left in between. The CDR3 loop spans 11 amino acids. From germline, CDR1 is LGHDT and CDR2 YNNKEL (reference sequence). Here the CDR3 reads CASRLLETQYF. The CDR3 DNA reads TGTGCCAGCAGACTATTAGAGACCCAGTACTTC.

This clonotype was detected a few times. V usage is TRBV28 and J usage is TRBJ2-1; D call uncertain. The CDR3 is made up of 15 amino acids. CDR1 is MDHEN and CDR2 is SYDVKM in the germline V gene. Trimming took off 5 bases at V and 4 bases at J, with 15 bases between the two ends. This CDR3 reads CASSTSAELYNEQFF. Here the CDR3 DNA reads TGTGCCAGCAGTACCAGTGCGGAACTATACAATGAGCAGTTCTTC.

The chain is built from TRBV6-6 and TRBJ2-5, with 8 bases that match TRBD1. Unmatched junction bases numbered 9, after V lost 2 bases and J lost 4 bases. In germline, CDR1 is MNHNY, CDR2 SVGAGI (reference sequence). This CDR3 spans 16 amino acids. CDR3: CASSYPPGTGRETQYF. The CDR3 nucleotides are TGTGCCAGCAGTTACCCCCCCGGGACAGGTAGAGAGACCCAGTACTTC.

The rearrangement links TRBV4-1 to TRBJ1-5; 7 bases agree with TRBD1. From germline, CDR1 is MGHRA and CDR2 YSYEKL. The CDR3 totals 15 residues. V lost 4 bases and J lost 3; bases outside the gene matches: 6. CDR3 loop: CASSLEDRHNQPQHF. The CDR3 region has the DNA TGCGCCAGCAGCCTTGAGGACAGGCACAATCAGCCCCAGCATTTT.

This clonotype was seen a few times. The chain couples TRBV12-3 or TRBV12-4 to TRBJ2-7; TRBD2 matches at 11 bases. The CDR3 contains 15 residues. J was trimmed by 2 bases and V by 4 bases; bases with no gene match: 4. CDR3 protein: CASSSNSGGAYEQYF. CDR3 in DNA: TGTGCCAGCAGTTCCAATAGCGGGGGGGCCTACGAGCAGTACTTC.